This T cell receptor beta chain was captured in a study of shared clonotypes between healthy human individuals. Subsets obtained from CD4+ cells comprised CD45RA+ naive and CD45RA-negative memory cells. Deep-level running was used for the assay. It was about 210 ng DNA, around 32,000 T cell genomes, that sorted-subset replicate PCRs used. Assay: immunoSEQ multiplex PCR; the TCRdb copy retains only in-frame clones and omits some. The table shows 2 million to 2.5 million clones, with 93% occurring only once. The germline V gene encodes CDR1 SQVTM and CDR2 ANQGSEA. The CDR3 spans 13 residues. V shed 4 bases and J shed 3 bases, with 10 bases lying between them.

This receptor was obtained from a man aged 18 to 30 in good health. Some clones in this sample may be carry-over from other donors' samples. The rearrangement links TRBV29-1 to TRBJ1-5, with D perhaps matching TRBD1 (6 bases). Specimen: naive CD4+ T cells from PBMCs. Specified subset: CD45RA+ positively selected. The CDR3 is CSVGRGDNQPQHF. The CDR3 nucleotides read TGCAGCGTTGGAAGGGGGGACAATCAGCCCCAGCATTTT.